The clone carrying this TCR beta chain was observed a single time. Clinical history reported by participants formed the basis on which cohorts were assigned. This entry belongs to a study of blood T cell repertoires in COVID-19. Losses at the gene ends were 2 bases for V and 5 bases for J; bases not matched to a gene: 9. The germline gives CDR1 ENHRY, CDR2 SYGVKD. This CDR3 has 17 amino acids. The table came from immunoSEQ multiplex PCR; TCRdb's copy has only in-frame clones and leaves some out. Seen here are 490,000 or so clones, roughly 90% observed once, and the top ten hold about 1.7%. This chain uses TRBV10-3 with TRBJ1-1, with 12 bases that match TRBD1. The sample consisted of PBMCs or T cells enriched from blood (not recorded which). The source is a woman aged 40 to 49 who had recovered from COVID-19. The CDR3 coding sequence is TGTGCCATCAGTGAGGTCCCGGGACAGGGGGCGGGGACTGAAGCTTTCTTT. Protein: CAISEVPGQGAGTEAFF.